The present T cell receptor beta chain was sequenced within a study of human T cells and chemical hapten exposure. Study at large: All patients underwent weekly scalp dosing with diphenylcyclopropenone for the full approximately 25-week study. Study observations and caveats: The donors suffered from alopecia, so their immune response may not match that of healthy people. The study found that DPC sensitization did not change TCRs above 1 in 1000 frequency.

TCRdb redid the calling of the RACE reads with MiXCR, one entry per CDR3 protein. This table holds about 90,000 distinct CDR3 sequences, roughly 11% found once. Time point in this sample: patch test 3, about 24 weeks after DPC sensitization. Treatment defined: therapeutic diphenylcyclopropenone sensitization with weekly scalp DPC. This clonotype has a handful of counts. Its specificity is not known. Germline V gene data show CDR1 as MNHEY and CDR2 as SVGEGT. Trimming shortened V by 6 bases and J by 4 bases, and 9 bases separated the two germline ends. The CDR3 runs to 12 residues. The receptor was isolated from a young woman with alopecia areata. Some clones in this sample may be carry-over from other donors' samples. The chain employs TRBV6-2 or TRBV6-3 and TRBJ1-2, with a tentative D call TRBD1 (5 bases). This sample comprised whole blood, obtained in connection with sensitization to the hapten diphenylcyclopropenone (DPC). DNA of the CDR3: TGTGCCAGCAGCGGGGCCGCCTATGGCTACACCTTC. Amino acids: CASSGAAYGYTF.